These T cell receptor beta chains were read from a single sample in a study of T cells in tuberculosis. Only in-frame clones appear in the TCRdb table, and some are missing; sequencing was by immunoSEQ multiplex PCR. This table holds around 38,000 clones, approximately 93% found once. The sequencing sample was made of PBMCs. The receptors were sampled from a donor aged 10-29 years with latent tuberculosis or without tuberculosis infection. The CDR3 runs from the conserved cysteine through the conserved F or W. The D gene is left open where the match is weak. Not all rows give a size; the values are once, few, many and, for expanded clones, a class.

j_gene: TRBJ2-1
d_gene: TRBD2
v_gene: TRBV4-2
abundance: -
CDR3aa: CASSGSGGSGSYNEQFF
CDR3nt: TGTGCCAGCTCGGGATCCGGGGGGTCCGGCTCCTACAATGAGCAGTTCTTC

j_gene: TRBJ2-7
d_gene: TRBD1
v_gene: TRBV9
abundance: once
CDR3aa: CASSPRDRAYEQYF
CDR3nt: TGTGCCAGCAGCCCTCGGGACAGGGCCTACGAGCAGTACTTC

j_gene: TRBJ1-2
d_gene: TRBD1
v_gene: TRBV6-4
abundance: -
CDR3aa: CASSDYPAGGIYGYTF
CDR3nt: TGTGCCAGCAGTGACTACCCGGCAGGGGGTATCTATGGCTACACCTTC

j_gene: TRBJ1-1
d_gene: -
v_gene: TRBV6-5
abundance: -
CDR3aa: CASSYSGLNTEAFF
CDR3nt: TGTGCCAGCAGTTACTCCGGGTTGAACACTGAAGCTTTCTTT

j_gene: TRBJ1-2
d_gene: -
v_gene: TRBV30
abundance: -
CDR3aa: CAWSPLIPPGDYGYTF
CDR3nt: TGTGCCTGGAGTCCCCTTATTCCTCCGGGGGACTATGGCTACACCTTC

j_gene: TRBJ2-1
d_gene: TRBD2
v_gene: TRBV6-1
abundance: few
CDR3aa: CASSETSGGADEQFF
CDR3nt: TGTGCCAGCAGTGAGACTAGCGGGGGGGCGGATGAGCAGTTCTTC

j_gene: TRBJ2-3
d_gene: TRBD2
v_gene: TRBV4-2
abundance: -
CDR3aa: CASSQDPLAGGLLGTDTQYF
CDR3nt: TGTGCCAGCAGCCAAGACCCCTTAGCGGGGGGGCTCTTGGGCACAGATACGCAGTATTTT

j_gene: TRBJ2-1
d_gene: TRBD2
v_gene: TRBV5-6
abundance: -
CDR3aa: CASSWRGTRSPSYNEQFF
CDR3nt: TGTGCCAGCAGCTGGAGGGGGACTAGGTCCCCCTCCTACAATGAGCAGTTCTTC

j_gene: TRBJ1-2
d_gene: -
v_gene: TRBV27
abundance: -
CDR3aa: CASSLQGNYGYTF
CDR3nt: TGTGCCAGCAGTTTACAGGGGAACTATGGCTACACCTTC

j_gene: TRBJ2-1
d_gene: -
v_gene: TRBV25-1
abundance: once
CDR3aa: CASSEYMGQLRQEQFF
CDR3nt: TGTGCCAGCAGTGAATATATGGGGCAGCTCAGACAGGAGCAGTTCTTC